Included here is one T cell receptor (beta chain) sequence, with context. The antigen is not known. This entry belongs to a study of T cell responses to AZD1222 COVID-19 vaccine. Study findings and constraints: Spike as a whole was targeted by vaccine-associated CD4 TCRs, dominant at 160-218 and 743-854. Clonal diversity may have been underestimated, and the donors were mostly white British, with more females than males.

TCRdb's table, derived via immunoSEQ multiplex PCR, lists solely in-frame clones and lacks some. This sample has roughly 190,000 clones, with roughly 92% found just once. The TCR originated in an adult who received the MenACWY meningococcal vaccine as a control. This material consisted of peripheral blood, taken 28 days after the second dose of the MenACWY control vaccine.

CDR3 sequence (DNA): TGCGCCACCAAGGGGGGGGACTACAATGAGCAGTTCTTC. It specifies CATKGGDYNEQFF. The chain combines TRBV10-2 with TRBJ2-1; D perhaps matches TRBD2 (7 bases). The CDR3 spans 13 residues. Germline V lookup: CDR1 WSHSY, CDR2 SAAADI. Trimming cost V 10 bases and J 3 bases, with 13 bases left between them.